What follows are 27 T cell receptor delta chains derived from one specimen sequenced in a study of gamma-delta chains in newborns, infants, children. TCRdb redid the clone calls on the reads with CATT. This table has more than 3,000 delta-chain clones, around 4% appearing once. Sequencing was done on a sample of blood. Source of these receptors: a child who was a newborn, infant or young child, either healthy, febrile or measles-vaccinated (not recorded which).

The rearrangement links TRDV2 to TRDJ1; 8 bases are shared with TRDD3. The CDR3 is made up of 20 amino acids. J gave up 0 bases and V 0 bases, and 17 bases lay outside the gene matches. The germline V gene has CDR1 GEAIGNYY and CDR2 EKD. The CDR3 DNA reads as TGTGCCTGTGACACCGTGGGGTATTTACTGGGGGGCCCGTACACCGATAAACTCATCTTT. Translation: CACDTVGYLLGGPYTDKLIF.

This clone was counted a few times. A read error may be the cause here, since a much bigger clone is one base away. The chain links TRDV2 to TRDJ1; 11 nucleotides agree with TRDD3. Looked up from germline, CDR1 is GEAIGNYY and CDR2 is EKD. The CDR3 sequence is 18 residues long. The CDR3 sequence is CACVELGDTHAYTDKPIF. The CDR3 region has the DNA TGTGCCTGTGTCGAGCTGGGGGATACACACGCCTACACCGATAAACCCATCTTT.

This clone is medium-sized. The V and J genes are TRDV2 and TRDJ1; 11 positions match TRDD3. The CDR3 spans 25 residues. Germline values: CDR1 GEAIGNYY, CDR2 EKD. Trimming cost V 3 bases and J 0 bases; bases outside gene matches: 32. The CDR3 loop is CACDPLLSESGGYARRGMYTDKLIF. In DNA, the CDR3 is TGTGCCTGTGACCCCCTTCTCTCGGAGAGTGGGGGATACGCCAGACGGGGTATGTACACCGATAAACTCATCTTT.

The chain uses TRDV2 and TRDJ3, with 7 bases matching TRDD3. The CDR3 runs 14 residues. Trimming at V came to 1 base and at J to 9 bases, leaving 2 bases not matched to a gene. The germline CDR1 and CDR2 sequences are GEAIGNYY and EKD. The CDR3 DNA reads TGTGCCTGTGACACGCTGGGGGCCACCCGACAGATGTTTTTC. This codes for CACDTLGATRQMFF.

On this clone: This likely came from a read error, as a far larger clone is one base away. Other DNA sequences in the sample encode the same CDR3. This chain uses TRDV2 with TRDJ1; TRDD3 matches 13 bases. Germline-derived CDR1 and CDR2 are GEAIGNYY and EKD. The CDR3 extends over 17 amino acids. Trimming cost V 3 bases and J 1 base; bases outside gene matches: 7. Here the CDR3 reads CACDHVLGDTITDKLIF. The CDR3 nucleotides read TGTGCCTGTGACCACGTACTGGGGGATACGATCACCGATAAACTCATCTTT.

The chain combines TRDV2 with TRDJ1; the match to TRDD3 covers 7 bases. V dropped 3 bases and J dropped 1; count of bases not matched to a gene: 4. The CDR3 runs 14 residues. Germline assignment: CDR1 GEAIGNYY and CDR2 EKD. The CDR3 DNA reads TGTGCCTGTGACCCCTGGGGGCTCACCGATAAACTCATCTTT. It yields the protein CACDPWGLTDKLIF.

This clone ranks as medium-sized (0.01 to 0.1%). The same CDR3 arises from other DNA sequences in this sample as well. The chain has TRDV2 and TRDJ1; 8 bases are a match to TRDD3. V lost 1 base, J lost 0 bases, and 21 bases stayed unmatched. Germline CDR1 reads GEAIGNYY; CDR2 reads EKD. This CDR3 contains 21 residues. The chain's CDR3 is CACDTVMGSHGGSKYTDKLIF. CDR3 bases: TGTGCCTGTGACACGGTTATGGGGTCGCATGGGGGATCGAAGTACACCGATAAACTCATCTTT.

By its share, this clone is medium-sized. The chain is built from TRDV2 and TRDJ1; TRDD3 matches 8 bases. This CDR3 has 16 amino acids. The V gene's germline CDR1 is GEAIGNYY and CDR2 EKD. Trimming cost V 4 bases and J 0 bases; bases outside gene matches: 9. CDR3: CACDQLGGNYTDKLIF. The CDR3, as DNA: TGTGCCTGTGATCAACTGGGGGGTAATTACACCGATAAACTCATCTTT.

This clone was counted only a few times. It is likely a read error: a sequence one base away is far more abundant. The identical CDR3 is also encoded by other nucleotide sequences in the sample. The gene calls are TRDV2 and TRDJ1; D is perhaps TRDD3 (5 bases). V was shortened by 3 bases and J by 2 bases, with 18 bases between the two germline ends. Germline-derived CDR1 and CDR2 are GEAIGNYY and EKD. This CDR3 is 16 amino acids long. CDR3 sequence: CACDYVLGASTDKLIF. In nucleotides, the CDR3 is TGTGCCTGTGACTACGTACTTGGGGCCTCAACCGATAAACTCATCTTT.

This clone was seen a handful of times. TCRdb's protein, taken from a much larger clone, differs from this DNA's translation at residue 4, likely owing to a read error; the protein displayed comes from the DNA. The chain combines TRDV2 with TRDJ1; no clear D. The CDR3 is made up of 15 amino acids. In germline, CDR1 is GEAIGNYY, CDR2 EKD. The CDR3 is CACVTVGTYTDKLIF. The CDR3 DNA follows: TGTGCCTGTGTCACCGTGGGTACGTACACCGATAAACTCATCTTT.

In its sample, this clone is medium-sized. This chain links TRDV2 with TRDJ1; TRDD3 aligns across 11 bases. Losses at the gene ends were 3 bases for V and 4 bases for J; bases not matched to a gene: 9. CDR1 and CDR2 (germline): GEAIGNYY, EKD. The CDR3 spans 16 residues. CDR3 DNA: TGTGCCTGTGACTTCATACTGGGGGATAGAGGCGATAAACTCATCTTT. Residues: CACDFILGDRGDKLIF.

A few counts support this clone. This could be a read error, since a much larger clone is one nucleotide away. The CDR3 reads CARDTGYASSWDTRQMFF. DNA for the CDR3: TGTGCCCGTGACACGGGATACGCGAGCTCCTGGGACACCCGACAGATGTTTTTC. The V call is TRDV2, the J call TRDJ3; TRDD3 matches at 8 bases. Germline V gives CDR1 GEAIGNYY, CDR2 EKD. CDR3 length: 18 residues.

By share, this clone counts as medium-sized. The J gene is TRDJ1, the V gene TRDV2; TRDD3 matches at 13 bases. The CDR3 extends over 18 amino acids. J gave up 0 bases and V 0 bases, and 6 bases lay outside the gene matches. CDR1 GEAIGNYY and CDR2 EKD come from the germline V gene. CDR3 DNA sequence: TGTGCCTGTGACACCTTAACTGGGGGATACGCCCACACCGATAAACTCATCTTT. Translating gives CACDTLTGGYAHTDKLIF.

About this clone: This sequence may be a read error, since a much larger clone differs from it by one base. J is TRDJ1 and V is TRDV2; 7 bases agree with TRDD3. The J segment lost 5 bases and the V segment lost 3 bases, leaving 23 bases of the junction unmatched. The CDR3 runs to 19 residues. Looked up from germline, CDR1 is GEAIGNYY and CDR2 is EKD. The CDR3 spells CACDPILGISGFHQDKLIF. The CDR3 bases are TGTGCCTGTGACCCGATACTGGGGATATCCGGATTTCACCAAGATAAACTCATCTTT.

This clone has a handful of counts. At one end the junction does not follow the germline gene, possibly because of a read error. The V gene is TRDV2, the J gene TRDJ1; D gene uncertain. Germline V lookup: CDR1 GEAIGNYY, CDR2 EKD. This CDR3 spans 16 amino acids. The CDR3 reads CACDTVGRSDTNKLIF. The DNA of the CDR3 is TGTGCCTGTGACACCGTTGGGAGATCGGACACCAATAAACTCATCTTT.

The sample holds a few counts of this clone. This chain uses TRDV2 with TRDJ1; TRDD3 matches at 9 bases. In germline, CDR1 is GEAIGNYY, CDR2 EKD. The CDR3 loop spans 19 amino acids. With V trimmed by 3 bases and J by 3 bases, 19 bases remained unmatched. This CDR3 reads CACDPLESLVLGEADKLIF. The CDR3 DNA follows: TGTGCCTGTGACCCGCTAGAATCCCTCGTACTGGGGGAGGCCGATAAACTCATCTTT.

Comment on this clone: This may be a read error, as it is one base from a much larger clone. This sequence joins TRDV2 and TRDJ1, with 7 bases that match TRDD3. CDR3 length equals 13 residues. In germline, CDR1 is GEAIGNYY, CDR2 EKD. V gave up 3 bases and J gave up 2 bases; unmatched junction bases: 2. The CDR3 here is CACDAWGTDKLIF. The CDR3 DNA reads as TGTGCCTGTGACGCCTGGGGGACCGATAAACTCATCTTT.

Concerning this clone: Since a much larger clone is just one base distant, this may be a read error. The chain recombines TRDV2 with TRDJ1, with 10 bases aligning to TRDD3. Per germline, CDR1 GEAIGNYY and CDR2 EKD. The CDR3 runs 18 residues. The V gene end was trimmed by 5 bases and the J gene end by 0 bases; junction bases not matched to a gene: 14. CDR3 bases: TGTGCCTGTGGCACGTTGGGGGATACTTTAGGGTACACCGATAAACTCATCTTT. It yields the protein CACGTLGDTLGYTDKLIF.

Concerning this clone: It may be a read error: a sequence one base away is much more abundant. The V call is TRDV2, the J call TRDJ1, with D maybe TRDD3 (6 bases). This CDR3 has 15 amino acids. Trimming removed 0 bases from V and 0 bases from J, with 10 bases in between. CDR1 is GEAIGNYY, CDR2 EKD, per germline. The CDR3 region is CACDTLGANTDKLIF. CDR3 sequence (DNA): TGTGCCTGTGACACCTTGGGGGCAAACACCGATAAACTCATCTTT.

This clone is medium-sized in the sample. The V gene is TRDV2, the J gene TRDJ1; 7 nucleotides match TRDD3. CDR3 length: 15 amino acids. Trimming removed 3 bases from V and 0 bases from J; junction bases left unmatched: 6. CDR1 is GEAIGNYY, CDR2 EKD, per germline. The CDR3 nucleotides read TGTGCCTGTGACTCCCTTGGGGGAAACACCGATAAACTCATCTTT. This codes for CACDSLGGNTDKLIF.

On this clone: This sequence may be a read error, since a much larger clone differs from it by one base. The V gene is TRDV2, the J gene TRDJ3, with D perhaps assigned TRDD2 or TRDD3 (5 bases each). Germline values: CDR1 GEAIGNYY, CDR2 EKD. The CDR3 extends over 18 amino acids. For the CDR3, the DNA is TGTGCCTGTGACACCGTTGGTCCTAGCTCCTGGGACACCCGACAGACGTTTTTC. Translation gives CACDTVGPSSWDTRQTFF.

This clone rates as large (0.1 to 1%). The same CDR3 is also encoded by other DNA sequences in this sample. The V call is TRDV2, the J call TRDJ1, with D perhaps TRDD2 (6 bases). V was shortened by 3 bases and J by 1 base, with 23 bases between the two germline ends. Germline V gene lookup returns CDR1 GEAIGNYY and CDR2 EKD. The CDR3 extends over 18 amino acids. CDR3 DNA sequence: TGTGCCTGTGACCCCCTAATCTCCTACGGGGGTCTCACCGATAAACTCATCTTT. Protein sequence: CACDPLISYGGLTDKLIF.

Turning to this clone: A far larger clone is just one base off, so this is likely a read error. Other DNA sequences from this sample encode an identical CDR3 as well. This sequence joins TRDV2 and TRDJ2, with 7 bases lining up with TRDD3. With 2 bases clipped from V and 2 bases from J, the junction kept 7 bases outside the gene matches. Looked up from germline, CDR1 is GEAIGNYY and CDR2 is EKD. The CDR3 has 16 residues. The CDR3 reads CACDRLGDRLTAQLFF. CDR3 bases: TGTGCCTGTGACAGGTTGGGGGACCGCTTGACAGCACAACTCTTCTTT.

This clone is termed large (0.1 to 1%). Additional DNA sequences in this sample encode the identical CDR3. The chain joins TRDV2 to TRDJ1; D is unclear. The CDR3 totals 14 residues. With 0 bases removed from V and 4 bases from J, the gap between germline ends came to 11 bases. Germline V gene sequence: CDR1 GEAIGNYY, CDR2 EKD. The CDR3 DNA sequence: TGTGCCTGTGACACCCTCACGACCCGCGATAAACTCATCTTT. Its protein is CACDTLTTRDKLIF.

The sample holds a few counts of this clone. A far larger clone is only one base removed, so a read error is likely. This chain links TRDV2 with TRDJ3, with 8 positions matching TRDD3. Germline loops: CDR1 GEAIGNYY, CDR2 EKD. This CDR3 is built from 20 residues. V lost 3 bases and J lost 0; bases outside the gene matches: 12. CDR3 coding DNA: TGTGCCTGTGACGCCGCGGGTGGGGGATCCTCCTCCTGGGACACCCGACAGATGTTTTTC. Protein sequence: CACDAAGGGSSSWDTRQMFF.

Concerning this clone: This clone may be a read error of a much larger clone one base away. The gene calls are TRDV2 and TRDJ1, with TRDD3 identical over 10 bases. From germline, CDR1 is GEAIGNYY and CDR2 EKD. The CDR3 length is 14 residues. J lost 2 bases, V lost 3 bases, and 2 bases had no gene match. This chain's CDR3 is CACDLLGDTDKLIF. The CDR3, as DNA: TGTGCCTGTGACCTACTGGGGGATACCGATAAACTCATCTTT.

This clone has a handful of counts. V and J are TRDV2 and TRDJ1; 12 bases agree with TRDD3. V lost 1 base and J lost 0; bases outside the gene matches: 11. The CDR3 is made up of 19 amino acids. CDR1 and CDR2 from the germline V gene are GEAIGNYY and EKD. CDR3 bases: TGTGCCTGTGACACGTTAACTGGGGGATACCAGAAAAACACCGATAAACTCATCTTT. Protein sequence: CACDTLTGGYQKNTDKLIF.